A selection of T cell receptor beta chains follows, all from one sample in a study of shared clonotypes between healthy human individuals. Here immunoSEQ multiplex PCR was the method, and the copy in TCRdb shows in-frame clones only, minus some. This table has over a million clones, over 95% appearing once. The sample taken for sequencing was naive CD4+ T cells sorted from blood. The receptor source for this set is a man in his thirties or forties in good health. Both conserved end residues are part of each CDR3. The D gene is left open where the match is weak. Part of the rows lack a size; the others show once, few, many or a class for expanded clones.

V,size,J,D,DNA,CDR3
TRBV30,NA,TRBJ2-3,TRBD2,TGTGCCTGGAGTAAGGCGGGAGGGGCGGGAGATACGCAGTATTTT,CAWSKAGGAGDTQYF
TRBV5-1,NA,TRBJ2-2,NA,TGCGCCAGCAACCCCCGGGGGACGGCAAACACCGGGGAGCTGTTTTTT,CASNPRGTANTGELFF
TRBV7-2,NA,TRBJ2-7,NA,TGTGCCAGCAGCTACACCTACGAGCAGTACTTC,CASSYTYEQYF
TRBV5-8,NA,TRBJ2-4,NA,TGTGCCAGCAGAAACGCCGGGGTAATTCTAGCCAAAAACATTCAGTACTTC,CASRNAGVILAKNIQYF
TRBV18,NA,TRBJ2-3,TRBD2,TGTGCCAGCTCACCAGTCCGGGGGGCAGATACGCAGTATTTT,CASSPVRGADTQYF
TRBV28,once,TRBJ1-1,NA,TGTGCCAGCACAACAGGTGTCAGCACTGAAGCTTTCTTT,CASTTGVSTEAFF
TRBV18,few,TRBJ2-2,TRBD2,TGTGCCAGCTCCCTGGGACTATCGAACACCGGGGAGCTGTTTTTT,CASSLGLSNTGELFF
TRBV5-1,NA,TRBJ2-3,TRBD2,TGCGCCAGCAGCGGCGGGGCGTCTAGCGGCCAAGATACGCAGTATTTT,CASSGGASSGQDTQYF
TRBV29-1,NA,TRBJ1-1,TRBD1,TGCAGCGTTGCTTTCAGGGGGCTGAACACTGAAGCTTTCTTT,CSVAFRGLNTEAFF
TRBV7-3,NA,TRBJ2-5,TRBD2,TGTGCCAGCAGCTTAAGTGTTAGCGGGATGGAGACCCAGTACTTC,CASSLSVSGMETQYF